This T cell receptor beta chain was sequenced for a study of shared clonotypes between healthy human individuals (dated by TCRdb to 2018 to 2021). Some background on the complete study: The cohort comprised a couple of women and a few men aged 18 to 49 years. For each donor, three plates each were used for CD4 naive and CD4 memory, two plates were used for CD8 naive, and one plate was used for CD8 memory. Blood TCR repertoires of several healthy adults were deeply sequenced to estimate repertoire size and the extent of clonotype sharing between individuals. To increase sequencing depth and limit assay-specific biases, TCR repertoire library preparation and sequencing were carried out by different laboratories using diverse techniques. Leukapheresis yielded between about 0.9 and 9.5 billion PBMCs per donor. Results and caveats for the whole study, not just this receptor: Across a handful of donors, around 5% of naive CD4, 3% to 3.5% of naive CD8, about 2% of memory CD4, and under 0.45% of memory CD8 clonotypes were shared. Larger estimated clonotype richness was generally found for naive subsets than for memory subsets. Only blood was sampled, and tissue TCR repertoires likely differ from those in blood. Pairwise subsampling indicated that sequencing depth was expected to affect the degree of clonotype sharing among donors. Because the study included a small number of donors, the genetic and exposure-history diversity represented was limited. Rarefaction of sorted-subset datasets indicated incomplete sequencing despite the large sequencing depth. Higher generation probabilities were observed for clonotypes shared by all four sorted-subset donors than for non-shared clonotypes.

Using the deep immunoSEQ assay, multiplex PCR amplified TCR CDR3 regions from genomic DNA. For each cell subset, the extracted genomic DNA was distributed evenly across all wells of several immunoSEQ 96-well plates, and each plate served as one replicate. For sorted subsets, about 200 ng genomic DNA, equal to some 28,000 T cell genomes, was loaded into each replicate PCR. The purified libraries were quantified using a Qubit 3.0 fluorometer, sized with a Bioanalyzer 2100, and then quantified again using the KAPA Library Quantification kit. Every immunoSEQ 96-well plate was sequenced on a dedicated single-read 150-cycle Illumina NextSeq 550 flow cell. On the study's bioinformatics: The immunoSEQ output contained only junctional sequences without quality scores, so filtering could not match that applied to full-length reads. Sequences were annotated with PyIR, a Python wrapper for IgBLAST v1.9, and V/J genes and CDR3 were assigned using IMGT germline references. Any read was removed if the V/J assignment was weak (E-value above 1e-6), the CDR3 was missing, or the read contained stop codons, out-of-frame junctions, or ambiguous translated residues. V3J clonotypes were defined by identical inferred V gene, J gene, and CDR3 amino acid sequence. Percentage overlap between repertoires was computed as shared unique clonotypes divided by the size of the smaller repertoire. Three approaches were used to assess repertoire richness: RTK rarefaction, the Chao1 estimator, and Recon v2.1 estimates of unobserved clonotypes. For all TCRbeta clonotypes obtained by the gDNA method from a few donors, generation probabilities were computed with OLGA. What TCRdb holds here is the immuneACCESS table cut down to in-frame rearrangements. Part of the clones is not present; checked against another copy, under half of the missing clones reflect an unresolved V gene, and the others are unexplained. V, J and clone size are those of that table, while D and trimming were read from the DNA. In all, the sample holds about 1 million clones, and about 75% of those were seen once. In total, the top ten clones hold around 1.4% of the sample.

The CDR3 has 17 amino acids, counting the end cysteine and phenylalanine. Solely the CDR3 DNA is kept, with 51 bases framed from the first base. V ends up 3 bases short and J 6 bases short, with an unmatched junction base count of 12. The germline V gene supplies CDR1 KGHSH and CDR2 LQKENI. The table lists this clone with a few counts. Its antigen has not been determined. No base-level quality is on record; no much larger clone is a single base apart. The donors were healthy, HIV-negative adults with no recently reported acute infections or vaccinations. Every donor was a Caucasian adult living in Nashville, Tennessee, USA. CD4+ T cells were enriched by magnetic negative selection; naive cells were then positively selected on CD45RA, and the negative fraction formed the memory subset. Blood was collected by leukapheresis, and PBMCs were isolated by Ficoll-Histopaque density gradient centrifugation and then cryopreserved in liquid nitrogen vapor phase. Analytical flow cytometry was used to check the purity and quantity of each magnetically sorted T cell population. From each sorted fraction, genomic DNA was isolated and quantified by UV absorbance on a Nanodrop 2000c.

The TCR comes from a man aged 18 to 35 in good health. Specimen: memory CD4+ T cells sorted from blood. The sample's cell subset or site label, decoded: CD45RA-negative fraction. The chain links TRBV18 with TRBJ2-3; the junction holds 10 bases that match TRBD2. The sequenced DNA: TGTGCCAGCTCACCGCCGACCGGGACTAGCGAGGCGGATACGCAGTATTTT. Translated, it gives CASSPPTGTSEADTQYF. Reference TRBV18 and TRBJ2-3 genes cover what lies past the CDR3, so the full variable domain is NAGVMQNPRHLVRRRGQEARLRCSPMKGHSHVYWYRQLPEEGLKFMVYLQKENIIDESGMPKERFSAEFPKEGPSILRIQQVVRGDSAAYFCASSPPTGTSEADTQYFGPGTRLTVL.